The T cell receptor (beta chain) under discussion was sequenced for a study of T-cell memory formation after mild COVID-19. Study details: Clusters were largely donor specific.

The germline V gene encodes CDR1 SQVTM and CDR2 ANQGSEA. V trimming: 6 bases; J trimming: 5 bases; junction bases outside the gene matches: 7. The CDR3 totals 15 residues. MiXCR, run by TCRdb on the 5' RACE reads, gives a single entry per CDR3 protein. The repertoire has hundreds of thousands of distinct CDR3 sequences, approximately 15% of them found once; the top ten carry 20% to 25%. The chain is built from TRBV29-1 and TRBJ2-3; 14 nucleotides line up with TRBD2. The sequence was obtained from a man between 18 and 35 years old who had mild COVID-19 (a few samples of this study predate the infection). Cell type and time point are not known. The specimen was PBMCs or a T cell subset sorted from them (not recorded which). This CDR3 reads CSVRTSGGKGDTQYF. The CDR3 bases are TGCAGCGTCCGGACTAGCGGGGGGAAAGGAGATACGCAGTATTTT.